This T cell receptor beta chain was captured by sequencing in a study of T cell responses to AZD1222 COVID-19 vaccine. The overall study: Timing groups of about 4 and about 12 weeks for second doses were pooled.

Study conclusions and caveats: Baseline seropositives among AZD1222 recipients totaled only 5 to 7. Across spike, vaccine-associated CD4 TCRs were found, dominant at 160-218 and 743-854. Sampling that yielded the repertoires occurred only after the peak T cell response.

Clones were read by immunoSEQ multiplex PCR, and TCRdb kept only the in-frame ones, dropping some. This sample yields about 70,000 clones, of which roughly 89% are seen a single time; 9.8% belongs to the top ten. V lost 5 bases, J lost 7 bases, and 11 bases stayed unmatched. Germline V gene lookup returns CDR1 SGHVS and CDR2 FNYEAQ. The CDR3 sequence is 16 residues long. Remarks on this clone: Its antigen is not known.

The sequencing used peripheral blood, collected on day 0 of AZD1222 vaccination. J is TRBJ1-5 and V is TRBV7-6; TRBD1 aligns across 10 bases. The source is an adult in good health. In nucleotides, the CDR3 is TGTGCCAGCAGCGAATACCGGGACAGGGGAAGGCAGCCCCAGCATTTT. Residues: CASSEYRDRGRQPQHF.